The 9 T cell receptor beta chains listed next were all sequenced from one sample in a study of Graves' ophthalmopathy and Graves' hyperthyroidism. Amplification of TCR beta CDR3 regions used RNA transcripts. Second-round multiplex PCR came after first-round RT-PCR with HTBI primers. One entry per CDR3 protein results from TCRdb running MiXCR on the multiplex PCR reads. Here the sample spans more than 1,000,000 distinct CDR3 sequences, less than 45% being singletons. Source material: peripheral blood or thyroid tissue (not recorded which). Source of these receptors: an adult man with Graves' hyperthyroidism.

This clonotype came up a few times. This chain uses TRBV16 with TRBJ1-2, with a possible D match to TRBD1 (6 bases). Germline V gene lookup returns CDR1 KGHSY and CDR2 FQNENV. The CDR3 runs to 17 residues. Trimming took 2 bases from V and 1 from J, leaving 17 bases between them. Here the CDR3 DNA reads TGTGCCAGCAGCCAACCGGGGGCACAATTCCTTAACTATGGCTACACCTTC. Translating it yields CASSQPGAQFLNYGYTF.

The CDR3 DNA reads TGCGCCAGCAGCTTGGTAGACAGATACTATGGCTACACCTTC. Protein: CASSLVDRYYGYTF. V usage is TRBV5-1 and J usage is TRBJ1-2; perhaps TRBD1 as D (5 bases). This CDR3 is 14 amino acids long. CDR1 SGHRS and CDR2 YFSETQ come from the germline V gene. V was cut by 0 bases and J by 3 bases, with 9 bases left in between.

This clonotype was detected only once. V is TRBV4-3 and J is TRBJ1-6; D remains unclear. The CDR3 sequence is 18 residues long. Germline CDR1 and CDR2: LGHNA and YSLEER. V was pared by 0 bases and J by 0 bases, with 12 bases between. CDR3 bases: TGCGCCAGCAGCCAAGATTTGGGCGGCAGCTCCTATAATTCACCCCTCCACTTT. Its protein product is CASSQDLGGSSYNSPLHF.

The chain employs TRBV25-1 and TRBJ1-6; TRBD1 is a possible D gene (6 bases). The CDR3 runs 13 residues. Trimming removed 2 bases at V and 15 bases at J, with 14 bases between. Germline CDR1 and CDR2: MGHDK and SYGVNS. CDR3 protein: CASSEPQGRSLHF. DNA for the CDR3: TGTGCCAGCAGTGAACCCCAGGGGCGCAGCCTCCACTTT.

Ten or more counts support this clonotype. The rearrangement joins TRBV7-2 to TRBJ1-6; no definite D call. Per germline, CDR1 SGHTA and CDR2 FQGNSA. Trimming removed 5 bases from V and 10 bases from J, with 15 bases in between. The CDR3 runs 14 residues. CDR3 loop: CASSPQRRQSPLHF. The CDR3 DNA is TGTGCCAGCAGCCCACAGCGCCGCCAGTCACCCCTCCACTTT.

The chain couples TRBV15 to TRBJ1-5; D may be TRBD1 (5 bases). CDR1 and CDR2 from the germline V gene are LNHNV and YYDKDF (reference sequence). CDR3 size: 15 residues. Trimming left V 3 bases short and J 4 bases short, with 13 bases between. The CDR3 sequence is CATSRDTGPNQPQHF. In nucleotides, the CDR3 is TGTGCCACCAGCAGGGATACAGGACCAAATCAGCCCCAGCATTTT.

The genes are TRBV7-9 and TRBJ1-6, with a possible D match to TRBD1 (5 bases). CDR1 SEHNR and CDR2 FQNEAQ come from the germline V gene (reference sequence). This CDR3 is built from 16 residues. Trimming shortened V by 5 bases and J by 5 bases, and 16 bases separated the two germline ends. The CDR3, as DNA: TGTGCCAGCAGCCCTCTACTAGCGGGGGATAATTCACCCCTCCACTTT. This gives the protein CASSPLLAGDNSPLHF. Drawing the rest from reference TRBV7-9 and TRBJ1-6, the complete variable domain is DTGVSQNPRHKITKRGQNVTFRCDPISEHNRLYWYRQTLGQGPEFLTYFQNEAQLEKSRLLSDRFSAERPKGSFSTLEIQRTEQGDSAMYLCASSPLLAGDNSPLHFGNGTRLTVT.

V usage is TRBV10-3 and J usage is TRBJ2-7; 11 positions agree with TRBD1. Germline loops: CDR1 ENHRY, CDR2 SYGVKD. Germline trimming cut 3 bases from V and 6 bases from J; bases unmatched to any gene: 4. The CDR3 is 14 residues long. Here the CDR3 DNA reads TGTGCCATCAGTGAATCAGGACAGGGGGCCGAGCAGTACTTC. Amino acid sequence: CAISESGQGAEQYF.

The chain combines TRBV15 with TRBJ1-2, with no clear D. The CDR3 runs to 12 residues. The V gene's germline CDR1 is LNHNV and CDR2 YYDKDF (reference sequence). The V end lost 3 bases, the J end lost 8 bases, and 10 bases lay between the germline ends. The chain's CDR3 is CATSSPFLGYTF. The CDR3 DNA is TGTGCCACCAGCAGTCCCTTTTTAGGCTACACCTTC.